This TCR beta chain originates from a study of blood T cell repertoires in COVID-19 (dated by TCRdb to the early 2020s). The study in broad terms: Samples from collaborators originated in the United States, Italy and Spain and spanned both the acute and convalescent phases of COVID-19. The prospective study material was composed of cDNA or gDNA derived from T cells, B-cell-depleted T cells, or PBMCs. Subjects who had been exposed to COVID-19, were actively infected with it, or had recovered from it provided the deeply sampled blood TCRbeta repertoires that made up the dataset. The repertoires were released in a freely available public database meant as a resource for research on the immune response to SARS-CoV-2. The samples were drawn from two sources: the first 160 participants of the ongoing ImmuneRACE study, and fewer than 1,500 subjects contributed by 6 global collaborators. The sample metadata nearly always contained a de-identified subject ID, COVID-19 status, age in years and sex. HLA class I and class II types, where available, came from metadata supplied by the sample provider rather than from assay-based typing.

Between the V and J ends, shortened by 3 bases and 2 bases respectively, the junction contains 19 bases. Reading from cysteine to phenylalanine, the CDR3 counts 17 amino acids. Only the CDR3 DNA is retained, 51 bases long and in frame from the first base. The CDR1 and CDR2 encoded by the germline V gene (reference sequence) are LNHNV and YYDKDF. The paper as a whole reports these results and caveats: Clinical and demographic metadata were provided uncurated, with the amount varying by source and participant.

The immunoSEQ Assay, a bias-controlled multiplex PCR, was used to amplify TCRbeta CDR3 regions from genomic DNA. The authors' pipeline ran thus. The number of nucleated cells in each sample was estimated from the amplification of reference gene primers within the assay. To quantify the absolute abundance of each unique TCRbeta CDR3 rearrangement, sequence reads were collapsed and filtered. Productive Simpson clonality was computed per sample as the square root of Simpson's diversity index over productive rearrangements. Drawn from immuneACCESS, this table holds only the in-frame rearrangements with V and J called that TCRdb kept. Clones are partly lost; checked studies trace under half to an unresolved V gene and leave the rest unexplained. V and J calls and clone size follow that table, whereas D and trimming were derived from the DNA. This sample is represented by a few hundred thousand clones; roughly 86% of them were singletons. The ten most abundant clones make up over 7.5% of the sample.

A second Seattle source provided samples from volunteer blood donors who had recovered from COVID-19. The collaborating institutions used their own protocols to collect whole blood in K2EDTA tubes. For TCRbeta analysis, collaborator samples were shipped as frozen whole blood, as isolated PBMCs, or as DNA extracted from either sample type. For this clone: There is no known antigen for this receptor. No much larger clonotype is one base removed from it; base qualities were not supplied.

Sequenced: peripheral blood. The TCR comes from a man in his forties who had recovered from COVID-19. The rearranged segments are TRBV15 and TRBJ2-5; 6 matching bases give a weak D call of TRBD2. The nucleotides read TGTGCCACCAGCAGTCCCCGGGAGAGGGTGGGGCAAGAGACCCAGTACTTC. Protein translation: CATSSPRERVGQETQYF.